This TCR beta chain was identified during a study of regulatory T cells in long-lasting Graves disease. Building of the TCR beta libraries involved iRepertoire HTBI primers and Arm-PCR of CDR3 regions. TCRdb reprocessed the multiplex PCR reads via MiXCR and lists one record per CDR3 protein. Of fewer than 500,000 distinct CDR3 sequences listed, 15% to 20% are singletons. The time point: newly diagnosed GD, antithyroid drugs for less than 3 months. PBMC RNA was the source of the TCR library. The CDR3 consists of 15 residues. Trimming removed 3 bases at V and 7 bases at J, with 15 bases between. These data also formed part of another study, on T cells in Graves' hyperthyroidism and ophthalmopathy. Per that paper: HTBI primers were employed in a first-round RT-PCR of the TCR CDR3. In the analysis, a 13 V-J model separated ophthalmopathy from stable hyperthyroidism.

This chain joins TRBV12-3 or TRBV12-4 and TRBJ2-2; TRBD1 might be the D (6 bases). Material: peripheral blood mononuclear cells (PBMCs), obtained at new diagnosis, from a patient treated with antithyroid drugs. The receptor was isolated from a man aged 35 to 55 with Graves disease. CDR3 protein: CASSFSSTGGGELFF. Here the CDR3 DNA reads TGTGCCAGCAGTTTCTCCTCGACAGGTGGCGGGGAGCTGTTTTTT.